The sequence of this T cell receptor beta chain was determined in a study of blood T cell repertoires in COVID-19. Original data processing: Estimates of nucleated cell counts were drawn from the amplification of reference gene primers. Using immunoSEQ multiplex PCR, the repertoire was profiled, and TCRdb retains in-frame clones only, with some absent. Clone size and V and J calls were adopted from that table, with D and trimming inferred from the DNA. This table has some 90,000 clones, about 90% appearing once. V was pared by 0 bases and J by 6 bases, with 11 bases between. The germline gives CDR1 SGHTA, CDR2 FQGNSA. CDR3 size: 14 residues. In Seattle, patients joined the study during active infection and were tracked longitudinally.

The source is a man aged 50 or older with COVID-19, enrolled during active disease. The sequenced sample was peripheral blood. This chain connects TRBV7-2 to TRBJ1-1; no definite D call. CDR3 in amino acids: CASSLAVRLAEAFF. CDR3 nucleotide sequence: TGTGCCAGCAGCTTAGCGGTTCGGTTGGCTGAAGCTTTCTTT.